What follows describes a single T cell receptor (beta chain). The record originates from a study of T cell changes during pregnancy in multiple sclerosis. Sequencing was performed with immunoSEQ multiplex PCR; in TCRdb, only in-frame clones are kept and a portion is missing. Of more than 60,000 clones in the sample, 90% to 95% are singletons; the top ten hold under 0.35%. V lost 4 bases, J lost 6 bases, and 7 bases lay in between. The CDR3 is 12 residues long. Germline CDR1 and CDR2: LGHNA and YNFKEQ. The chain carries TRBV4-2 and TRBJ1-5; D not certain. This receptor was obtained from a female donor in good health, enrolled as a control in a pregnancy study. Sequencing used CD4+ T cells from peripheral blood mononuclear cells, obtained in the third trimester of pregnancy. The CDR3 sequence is CASSREGQPQHF. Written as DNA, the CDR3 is TGTGCCAGCAGCCGGGAGGGTCAGCCCCAGCATTTT.